This T cell receptor (beta chain) was profiled in a study of T cells expressing NK-cell markers. On this clonotype: Its antigen is currently unknown.

The CDR3 runs to 18 residues. Germline values: CDR1 SGHDT, CDR2 YYEEEE. Generation of TCR beta cDNA was performed by 5'RACE template switching incorporating UMIs. Following a re-call of the 5' RACE reads, TCRdb has one entry per CDR3 protein and lacks DNA. Recorded for this sample: 350,000 to 400,000 distinct CDR3 sequences. General study results and limits: Expanded NKG2C+ T cell clones were not confirmed as HCMV-specific. In a few donors, these clonotypes also led the CD3+CD56-NKG2C+ fraction. Dominant NKG2C+ clonotypes in about six donors made up about 1.0-7.5% of CD8+ T cells.

The chain recombines TRBV5-6 with TRBJ2-1; TCRdb lists TRBD2, though no DNA is available to test this call. This clonotype was obtained from a woman aged 45-65 years in good health. The specimen sequenced was blood T cells: a sorted CD56 or NKG2C T cell subset, CD4+ or CD8+ T cells, or bulk PBMC T cells (not recorded which). The CDR3 region is CASSSGLAGVGPYNEQFF.